The 17 T cell receptor beta chains given below trace back to one sample, sequenced in a study of cytomegalovirus exposure and HLA in healthy donors. A multiplex PCR was run with 60 Vbeta primers and 13 Jbeta primers. The protocol was immunoSEQ multiplex PCR, while the TCRdb copy is restricted to in-frame clones and leaves out a portion. The sample holds 66,000 or so clones, around 90% seen once. Sequenced input: PBMCs. The source of these receptors is a young man in good health and CMV-seropositive.

The chain uses TRBV6-1 and TRBJ1-5; D is undetermined. This CDR3 comprises 13 residues. The germline V gene has CDR1 MNHNS and CDR2 SASEGT. The V gene lost 7 bases and the J gene lost 4 bases, with 11 bases spanning the gap. The CDR3 DNA reads TGTGCCAGCAAACGGGAGAGTAATCAGCCCCAGCATTTT. Translated: CASKRESNQPQHF.

The chain carries TRBV30 and TRBJ2-5, with 8 bases that match TRBD1. V was pared by 1 base and J by 0 bases, with 4 bases of the junction left unmatched. The CDR3 runs 15 residues. The V gene's germline CDR1 is GTSNPN and CDR2 SVGIG (reference sequence). The CDR3 nucleotides read TGTGCCTGGAGTGGGGGACAGGAGAACCAAGAGACCCAGTACTTC. This encodes CAWSGGQENQETQYF.

This sequence joins TRBV19 and TRBJ1-5; TRBD1 agrees at 9 bases. Germline loops: CDR1 LNHDA, CDR2 SQIVND (reference sequence). This CDR3 region has 14 residues. Trimming at V came to 9 bases and at J to 3 bases, leaving 6 bases not matched to a gene. The CDR3 DNA is TGTGCCAGCCTCGACAGGGGGAACAATCAGCCCCAGCATTTT. Translating it yields CASLDRGNNQPQHF.

V gene TRBV7-9 combines with J gene TRBJ2-5; no clear D gene. CDR1 is SEHNR and CDR2 is FQNEAQ in the germline V gene (reference sequence). The CDR3 extends over 14 amino acids. V was shortened by 4 bases and J by 5 bases, with 14 bases between the two germline ends. In nucleotides, the CDR3 is TGTGCCAGCAGCTATTTCCGCGAAACGGAGACCCAGTACTTC. Residues: CASSYFRETETQYF.

The genes are TRBV5-6 and TRBJ2-1; 12 bases align to TRBD2. J gave up 4 bases and V 0 bases, and 11 bases lay outside the gene matches. Germline CDR1 SGHDT, CDR2 YYEEEE. CDR3 length: 19 residues. CDR3 loop: CASSLATGLAGEFYNEQFF. CDR3 in DNA: TGTGCCAGCAGCTTGGCCACGGGACTAGCGGGCGAGTTTTACAATGAGCAGTTCTTC. Full variable domain (missing parts from reference TRBV5-6 and TRBJ2-1): DAGVTQSPTHLIKTRGQQVTLRCSPKSGHDTVSWYQQALGQGPQFIFQYYEEEERQRGNFPDRFSGHQFPNYSSELNVNALLLGDSALYLCASSLATGLAGEFYNEQFFGPGTRLTVL.

CDR3 DNA: TGTGCCAGCAGCGGGATCGGACGCCGACGGGATGTTAACTATGGCTACACCTTC. Translating it yields CASSGIGRRRDVNYGYTF. The chain links TRBV9 to TRBJ1-2; D call uncertain. CDR3 size: 18 residues. Germline V gene sequence: CDR1 SGDLS, CDR2 YYNGEE. Trimming shortened V by 3 bases and J by 1 base, and 22 bases separated the two germline ends.

This chain links TRBV5-4 with TRBJ2-7; weak D call: TRBD2 (7 bases). CDR3 length equals 15 residues. Trimming removed 2 bases at V and 5 bases at J, with 17 bases between. Per the germline V gene, CDR1 is SGHNT and CDR2 is YYREEE (reference sequence). Here the CDR3 DNA reads TGTGCCAGCAGCTTCCGCCGCAGGGGAGGGAACGAGCAGTACTTC. Protein product: CASSFRRRGGNEQYF.

The chain uses TRBV7-8 and TRBJ2-7, with TRBD2 as a possible D gene (5 bases). The germline gives CDR1 SGHVS, CDR2 FQNEAQ. This CDR3 has 15 amino acids. V was cut by 0 bases and J by 5 bases, with 14 bases left in between. As DNA, the CDR3 is TGTGCCAGCAGCTTAGCGAGGGCAGCTAGCCACGAGCAGTACTTC. It codes for CASSLARAASHEQYF.

This chain uses TRBV10-3 with TRBJ2-7; a possible D gene is TRBD1 (5 bases). Germline V CDR1 and CDR2: ENHRY, SYGVKD. This CDR3 has 13 amino acids. V was cut by 2 bases and J by 3 bases, with 8 bases left in between. The chain's CDR3 is CAISEGQDYEQYF. As DNA, the CDR3 is TGTGCCATCAGTGAGGGACAAGACTACGAGCAGTACTTC.

The V and J genes are TRBV5-4 and TRBJ2-3, with TRBD1 matching over 8 bases. CDR1 is SGHNT and CDR2 is YYREEE in the germline V gene (reference sequence). The V gene end was trimmed by 4 bases and the J gene end by 6 bases; junction bases not matched to a gene: 4. This CDR3 has 13 amino acids. In DNA, the CDR3 is TGTGCCAGCAGCGTGGACAGGGAGGATACGCAGTATTTT. The encoded protein is CASSVDREDTQYF.

The rearrangement uses TRBV27 and TRBJ2-2; D is unclear. The CDR3 length is 15 residues. With 7 bases removed from V and 5 bases from J, the gap between germline ends came to 17 bases. The V gene's germline CDR1 is MNHEY and CDR2 SMNVEV (reference sequence). This CDR3 is CASKSTDLETGELFF. CDR3 nucleotide sequence: TGTGCCAGCAAAAGTACAGACCTTGAGACCGGGGAGCTGTTTTTT.

The chain has TRBV6-5 and TRBJ1-5; 7 nucleotides align to TRBD1. In germline, CDR1 is MNHEY, CDR2 SVGAGI. The CDR3 totals 14 residues. Trimming cost V 5 bases and J 6 bases; bases outside gene matches: 7. Here the CDR3 reads CASSQTGPGQPQHF. In DNA form, the CDR3 reads TGTGCCAGCAGTCAGACAGGGCCGGGTCAGCCCCAGCATTTT.

Of note for this clone: Its ends do not fully match the called genes, so a read error is possible. The CDR3 spells CSSSLARLAELYNEQFF. DNA of the CDR3: TGTTCCAGCAGCTTAGCCCGACTAGCGGAGCTTTACAATGAGCAGTTCTTC. V usage is TRBV7-9 and J usage is TRBJ2-1, with 9 bases identical to TRBD2. Germline V gene sequence: CDR1 SEHNR, CDR2 FQNEAQ (reference sequence). The CDR3 is 17 residues long.

This clone was detected once. The J gene is TRBJ1-5, the V gene TRBV6-1; D unresolved. The CDR3 is 15 residues long. Germline values: CDR1 MNHNS, CDR2 SASEGT. V shed 2 bases and J shed 7 bases, with 15 bases lying between them. CDR3 amino acids: CASSESPSGVQPQHF. The DNA of the CDR3 is TGTGCCAGCAGTGAATCCCCGTCCGGGGTCCAGCCCCAGCATTTT.

J is TRBJ1-2 and V is TRBV19; 10 bases are shared with TRBD1. CDR3 size: 16 residues. The V gene's germline CDR1 is LNHDA and CDR2 SQIVND (reference sequence). J was trimmed by 4 bases and V by 5 bases; bases with no gene match: 10. The CDR3 nucleotides are TGTGCCAGTAGTCAGCGACAGGGGGCTCTTATCTATGGCTACACCTTC. Translated, it gives CASSQRQGALIYGYTF.

The gene calls are TRBV4-1 and TRBJ2-1, with 13 bases identical to TRBD2. The CDR3 is 15 residues long. The V gene's germline CDR1 is MGHRA and CDR2 YSYEKL. V lost 4 bases to trimming and J lost 7 bases; unmatched junction nucleotides: 4. In nucleotides, the CDR3 is TGCGCCAGCAGCCCAGGACTAGCGGGAGAAAATGAGCAGTTCTTC. It encodes CASSPGLAGENEQFF.

The J gene is TRBJ2-2, the V gene TRBV13, with 7 bases matching TRBD1. J was trimmed by 10 bases and V by 0 bases; bases with no gene match: 8. Germline CDR1 reads PRHDT; CDR2 reads FYEKMQ (reference sequence). There are 15 residues in the CDR3. CDR3: CASSLGTGNWKELFF. The CDR3 nucleotides read TGTGCCAGCAGCTTAGGGACAGGGAACTGGAAGGAGCTGTTTTTT. The full variable domain, its missing parts supplied by reference TRBV13 and TRBJ2-2, is AAGVIQSPRHLIKEKRETATLKCYPIPRHDTVYWYQQGPGQDPQFLISFYEKMQSDKGSIPDRFSAQQFSDYHSELNMSSLELGDSALYFCASSLGTGNWKELFFGEGSRLTVL.